This entry lists 8 T cell receptor beta chains sequenced from one sample in a study of neoadjuvant nivolumab and ipilimumab in lung cancer. Libraries were prepared by immunoSEQ multiplex PCR; TCRdb keeps only in-frame clonotypes and omits some of them. Of 20,000 to 25,000 clones listed, 82% are singletons. The sample in question was peripheral blood, obtained before neoadjuvant nivolumab, alone or with ipilimumab. The receptors stem from an adult with non-small cell lung cancer.

This chain connects TRBV30 to TRBJ1-5, with D tentatively TRBD1 (6 bases). CDR3 length equals 13 residues. Trimming pared 2 bases from V and 4 bases from J, leaving 9 bases between. Looked up from germline, CDR1 is GTSNPN and CDR2 is SVGIG (reference sequence). The chain's CDR3 is CAWSLQGNQPQHF. The CDR3 DNA sequence: TGTGCCTGGAGTCTACAGGGAAATCAGCCCCAGCATTTT.

The chain couples TRBV5-6 to TRBJ2-7; perhaps TRBD2 as D (6 bases). Germline V CDR1 and CDR2: SGHDT, YYEEEE. Trimming removed 3 bases from V and 12 bases from J, with 19 bases in between. The CDR3 totals 13 residues. The CDR3 nucleotides read TGTGCCAGCAGCTCTGGGCAAGAGGGGAGGCGGTACTTC. This gives the protein CASSSGQEGRRYF.

This clone was counted between two and nine times. V usage is TRBV5-1 and J usage is TRBJ1-5, with D tentatively TRBD1 (5 bases). The CDR3 loop spans 13 amino acids. The V gene lost 4 bases and the J gene lost 5 bases, with 10 bases spanning the gap. Germline CDR1 is SGHRS and CDR2 is YFSETQ. The CDR3 sequence: CASSQMTDQPQHF. The CDR3, as DNA: TGCGCCAGCAGCCAAATGACAGATCAGCCCCAGCATTTT.

The chain has TRBV9 and TRBJ2-3; a weak D match, TRBD2 (6 bases). V lost 2 bases to trimming and J lost 1 base, with 14 bases between them. The CDR3 has 16 amino acids. The germline CDR1 and CDR2 sequences are SGDLS and YYNGEE. The CDR3 spells CASSVLQAGGTDTQYF. CDR3 bases: TGTGCCAGCAGCGTCCTGCAAGCGGGCGGCACAGATACGCAGTATTTT.

V and J are TRBV7-2 and TRBJ1-5; D perhaps matches TRBD1 (5 bases). Germline CDR1 SGHTA, CDR2 FQGNSA. V shed 5 bases and J shed 3 bases, with 8 bases lying between them. CDR3 length equals 13 residues. DNA of the CDR3: TGTGCCAGCAGCCTAGGGGTCAATCAGCCCCAGCATTTT. It codes for CASSLGVNQPQHF. The full variable domain, in which reference TRBV7-2 and TRBJ1-5 provide the parts outside the CDR3, is GAGVSQSPSNKVTEKGKDVELRCDPISGHTALYWYRQSLGQGLEFLIYFQGNSAPDKSGLPSDRFSAERTGGSVSTLTIQRTQQEDSAVYLCASSLGVNQPQHFGDGTRLSIL.

The chain links TRBV28 to TRBJ2-1; 8 bases align to TRBD2. The CDR3 contains 16 residues. The germline gives CDR1 MDHEN, CDR2 SYDVKM. Unmatched junction bases numbered 9, after V lost 8 bases and J lost 0 bases. For the CDR3, the DNA is TGTGCCAGCCTTGGGGTTAGCGGGAACTCCTACAATGAGCAGTTCTTC. This gives the protein CASLGVSGNSYNEQFF. Using reference TRBV28 and TRBJ2-1 for the parts outside the CDR3, the full variable domain is DVKVTQSSRYLVKRTGEKVFLECVQDMDHENMFWYRQDPGLGLRLIYFSYDVKMKEKGDIPEGYSVSREKKERFSLILESASTNQTSMYLCASLGVSGNSYNEQFFGPGTRLTVL.

This clone was counted a few times. V is TRBV10-3 and J is TRBJ1-2; 10 nucleotides match TRBD1. The CDR3 has 15 amino acids. V shed 0 bases and J 7 bases; nucleotides not matched to a gene: 5. CDR1 is ENHRY, CDR2 SYGVKD, per germline. CDR3: CAISESTGGAGGYTF. CDR3 in DNA: TGTGCCATCAGTGAGTCGACAGGGGGCGCTGGTGGCTACACCTTC.

The rearrangement links TRBV30 to TRBJ1-2, with D unresolved. The CDR3 runs to 12 residues. The V gene lost 2 bases and the J gene lost 6 bases, with 10 bases spanning the gap. Germline CDR1 GTSNPN, CDR2 SVGIG (reference sequence). CDR3 DNA: TGTGCCTGGAGTACGACTACCGATGGCTACACCTTC. Translating it yields CAWSTTTDGYTF.